These T cell receptor beta chains were read from a single sample in a study of T cells in Graves' hyperthyroidism and ophthalmopathy. TCRdb analysed the multiplex PCR reads with MiXCR anew, one entry per CDR3 protein. Of almost 600,000 distinct CDR3 sequences listed, 46% were seen once; the top ten hold around 7.7%. The sample consisted of peripheral blood or thyroid tissue (not recorded which). Source of these receptors: a woman aged 18-35 years with Graves' hyperthyroidism. CDR3s include the opening cysteine and the closing phenylalanine or tryptophan.

v_call: TRBV9; cdr3_aa: CASSFNVGVNSEAFF
v_call: TRBV20-1; cdr3_aa: CSARDLAGEGTYEQYF
v_call: TRBV29-1; cdr3_aa: CSLGGSDYEQYF
v_call: TRBV14; cdr3_aa: CASAPQITGGRETQYF
v_call: TRBV7-6; cdr3_aa: CASSTKPGTHYSPLHF
v_call: TRBV6-2/TRBV6-3; cdr3_aa: CASSYGPVGSYEQYF
v_call: TRBV24-1; cdr3_aa: CATSDLGGSYNEKLFF
v_call: TRBV29-1; cdr3_aa: CSVGGEGSKNIQYF
v_call: TRBV30; cdr3_aa: CAWAGQPTEAFF
v_call: TRBV6-5; cdr3_aa: CASPRPTGELFF
v_call: TRBV12-5; cdr3_aa: CASGLDWGGNTGELLF
v_call: TRBV12-3/TRBV12-4; cdr3_aa: CASSLGHRSSNQPQHF
v_call: TRBV9; cdr3_aa: CASSVSTGTDSPLHF
v_call: TRBV10-3; cdr3_aa: CATRRDSPARSEAFF
v_call: TRBV7-8; cdr3_aa: CASSQGDRSGNTIYF
v_call: TRBV7-2; cdr3_aa: CASRYRGSTGYTF
v_call: TRBV9; cdr3_aa: CASSARQATNTIYF
v_call: TRBV11-1; cdr3_aa: CASSPLSGTGANVLTF
v_call: TRBV7-2; cdr3_aa: CASSLGTGVFYGYTF
v_call: TRBV19; cdr3_aa: CASSSRDSSSYNEQFF
v_call: TRBV28; cdr3_aa: CASSWGLAGANVLTF
v_call: TRBV25-1; cdr3_aa: CASSEWNSFGTSYEQYF
v_call: TRBV7-9; cdr3_aa: CASSLNIWSQETQYF
v_call: TRBV7-9; cdr3_aa: CASTGQGAKSQYF
v_call: TRBV7-2; cdr3_aa: CASSQPTIGYTF
v_call: TRBV6-4; cdr3_aa: CASSPQAGVGANVLTF
v_call: TRBV7-9; cdr3_aa: CASSSGQADSPLHF
v_call: TRBV20-1; cdr3_aa: CSATGRDYEQYF
v_call: TRBV20-1; cdr3_aa: CSASSSGGGDTQYF
v_call: TRBV2; cdr3_aa: CASREEGHEQYF
v_call: TRBV10-3; cdr3_aa: CAISEAGRGDTQYF
v_call: TRBV7-2; cdr3_aa: CASSLDRRQPQHF
v_call: TRBV4-1; cdr3_aa: CASSQRVQGADNSPLHF
v_call: TRBV7-9; cdr3_aa: CASSLPGEAAGAFF
v_call: TRBV7-3; cdr3_aa: CASSDRGWNEQFF
v_call: TRBV6-4; cdr3_aa: CASSDSDNTEKLFF
v_call: TRBV7-2; cdr3_aa: CASSSVGVGGETQHF
v_call: TRBV7-2; cdr3_aa: CASSSEGTGVRGYTF
v_call: TRBV2; cdr3_aa: CASSNPSELATETSNQPQHF
v_call: TRBV9; cdr3_aa: CASSPFGDNYEQYF
v_call: TRBV6-4; cdr3_aa: CASSYRANVLTF
v_call: TRBV20-1; cdr3_aa: CSTRQNTEALF
v_call: TRBV7-2; cdr3_aa: CASSGGLAGDEQFF
v_call: TRBV7-6; cdr3_aa: CASPPTNRDSNYEQYF
v_call: TRBV2; cdr3_aa: CASAPEGGASYGYTF
v_call: TRBV11-3; cdr3_aa: CASSIGQANYGYTF
v_call: TRBV6-1; cdr3_aa: CASSGGGPDTEAFF